The clone carrying this T cell receptor beta chain occurred a few times. An end of the junction differs from the germline gene, which may be a read error. TCRdb processed the 5' RACE reads anew with MiXCR; each CDR3 protein has one entry. The sample yields about 36,000 distinct CDR3 sequences, less than 8.5% seen once. This specimen comes from a study of spatial heterogeneity in lung cancer. There are 15 residues in the CDR3. Per the germline V gene, CDR1 is SGHAT and CDR2 is FQNNGV. Time point meaning: sample taken at primary tumor resection. This TCR derives from a female donor with early-stage non-small cell lung cancer. The sequenced sample was PBMCs, obtained at surgery. The genes are TRBV11-2 and TRBJ1-1, with 8 nucleotides matching TRBD1. CDR3 residues: CVSSWTGTGNTEAFF. In DNA, the CDR3 is TGTGTCAGCAGCTGGACCGGGACAGGGAACACTGAAGCTTTCTTT.